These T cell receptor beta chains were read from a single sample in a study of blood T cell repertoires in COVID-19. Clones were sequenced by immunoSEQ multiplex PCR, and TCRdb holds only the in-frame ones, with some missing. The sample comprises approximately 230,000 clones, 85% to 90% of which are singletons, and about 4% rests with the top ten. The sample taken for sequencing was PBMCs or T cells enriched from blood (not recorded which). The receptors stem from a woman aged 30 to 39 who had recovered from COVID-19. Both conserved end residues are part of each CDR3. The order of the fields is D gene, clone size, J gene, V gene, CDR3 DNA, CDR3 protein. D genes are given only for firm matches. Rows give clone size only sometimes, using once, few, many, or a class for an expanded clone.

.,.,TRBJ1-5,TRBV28,TGTGCCAGCAGCCTATCGTTGCAGGGGCCAAATCAGCCCCAGCATTTT,CASSLSLQGPNQPQHF
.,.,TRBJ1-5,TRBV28,TGTGCCAGCAGTTTCCCCCCAATTAGCAATCAGCCCCAGCATTTT,CASSFPPISNQPQHF
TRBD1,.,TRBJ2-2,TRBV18,TGTGCCAGCTCACCGGGACAGGTGAACACCGGGGAGCTGTTTTTT,CASSPGQVNTGELFF
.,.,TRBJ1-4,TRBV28,TGTGCCAGCAGTTTAGGGGGGGGTGAAAAACTGTTTTTT,CASSLGGGEKLFF
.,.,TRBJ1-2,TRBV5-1,TGCGCCAGCAGCTTGGGCGGGGGCGCGAACTATGGCTACACCTTC,CASSLGGGANYGYTF
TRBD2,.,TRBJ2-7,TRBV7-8,TGTGCCAGCAGCCTCGATACAGCGGGATGGGCCTACGAGCAGTACTTC,CASSLDTAGWAYEQYF
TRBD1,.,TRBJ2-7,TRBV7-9,TGTGCCAGCAGCTTATTAAGACAGGGGGCGCTTGGAATACCCCACGAGCAGTACTTC,CASSLLRQGALGIPHEQYF
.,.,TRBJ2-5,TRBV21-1,TGTGCCAGCAGGCCACAGGGGGAGACCCAGTACTTC,CASRPQGETQYF
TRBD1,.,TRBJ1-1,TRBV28,TGTGCCTCCCAGGGGGCGCTCACTGAAGCTTTCTTT,CASQGALTEAFF
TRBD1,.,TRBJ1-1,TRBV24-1,TGTGCCACCAGTGACCCCGGACAGGGCGGTACTGAAGCTTTCTTT,CATSDPGQGGTEAFF
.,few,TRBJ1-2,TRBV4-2,TGTGCCAGCAGCCAAGATACCGGGACAATAGGAGGCTACACCTTC,CASSQDTGTIGGYTF
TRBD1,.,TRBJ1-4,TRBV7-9,TGTGCCAGCAGCGCGGGGGCCCCCGGACAGGGAGGGGAAAAACTGTTTTTT,CASSAGAPGQGGEKLFF
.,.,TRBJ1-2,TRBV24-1,TGTGCCACCAGTGATTTGCAATGGGGCGGCTACACCTTC,CATSDLQWGGYTF
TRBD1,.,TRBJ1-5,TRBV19,TGTGCCACTTGCGACAGGGACTATCAGCCCCAGCATTTT,CATCDRDYQPQHF
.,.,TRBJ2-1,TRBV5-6,TGTGCCAGCAGCTTGACCCGGGACTCGGGCTACAATGAGCAGTTCTTC,CASSLTRDSGYNEQFF
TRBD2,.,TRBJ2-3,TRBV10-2,TGCGCCAGCAGCCCTATAGCGGGAAGAAGCACAGATACGCAGTATTTT,CASSPIAGRSTDTQYF
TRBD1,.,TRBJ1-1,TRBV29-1,TGCAGCGCGGACAGGGAAGCTTTCTTT,CSADREAFF
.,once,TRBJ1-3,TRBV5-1,TGCGCCAGCAGCTTGGTAGTAAGCGGTCTCTCTGGAAACACCATATATTTT,CASSLVVSGLSGNTIYF
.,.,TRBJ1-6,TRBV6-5,TGTGCCAGCAGGGTTGACAGCTTCCCTAATTCACCCCTCCACTTT,CASRVDSFPNSPLHF
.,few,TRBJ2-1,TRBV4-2,TGTGCCAGCAGCCGGGAGACTACCTACGGGCAGTTCTTC,CASSRETTYGQFF
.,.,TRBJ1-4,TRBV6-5,TGTGCCAGCAGTTCTTACTTCGCAACTAATGAAAAACTGTTTTTT,CASSSYFATNEKLFF
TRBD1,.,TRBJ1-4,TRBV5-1,TGCGCCAGCAGCTTGGAAGGACAGGGAAAACTGTTTTTT,CASSLEGQGKLFF
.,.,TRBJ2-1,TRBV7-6,TGTGCCAGCAGCTCATATCCATCGGAGATTCTTATTAATGAGCAGTTCTTC,CASSSYPSEILINEQFF
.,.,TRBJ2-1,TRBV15,TGTGCCACCAGCAGCCGGGACATAACTAATGAGCAGTTCTTC,CATSSRDITNEQFF
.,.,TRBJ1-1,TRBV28,TGTGCCAGCAGTTTATTTCAACAACAGAACACTGAAGCTTTCTTT,CASSLFQQQNTEAFF
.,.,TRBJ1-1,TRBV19,TGTGCCAGTAGTTTGCAGCGGAACACTGAAGCTTTCTTT,CASSLQRNTEAFF
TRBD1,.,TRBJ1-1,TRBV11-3,TGTGCCAGCAGCTCAGGACAGGGGACTCGGACTGAAGCTTTCTTT,CASSSGQGTRTEAFF
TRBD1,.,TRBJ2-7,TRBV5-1,TGCGCCAGCAGCCCTACAGGGGCGGACTACGAGCAGTACTTC,CASSPTGADYEQYF
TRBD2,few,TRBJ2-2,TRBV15,TGTGCCACCAGCCGGGAGGGGACTAGCGGGAGGGTCACCGGGGAGCTGTTTTTT,CATSREGTSGRVTGELFF
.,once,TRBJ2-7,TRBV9,TGTGCCAGCAGCGTAGCGGTCGGCGGGTTCGAGCAGTACTTC,CASSVAVGGFEQYF
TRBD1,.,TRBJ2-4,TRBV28,TGTGCCAGCAGTTTAAGTACAGGGGGGTCCCCAGGCATTCAGTACTTC,CASSLSTGGSPGIQYF
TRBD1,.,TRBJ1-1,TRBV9,TGTGCCAGCAGTCTATTAGACAGGGGGCTGAACACTGAAGCTTTCTTT,CASSLLDRGLNTEAFF